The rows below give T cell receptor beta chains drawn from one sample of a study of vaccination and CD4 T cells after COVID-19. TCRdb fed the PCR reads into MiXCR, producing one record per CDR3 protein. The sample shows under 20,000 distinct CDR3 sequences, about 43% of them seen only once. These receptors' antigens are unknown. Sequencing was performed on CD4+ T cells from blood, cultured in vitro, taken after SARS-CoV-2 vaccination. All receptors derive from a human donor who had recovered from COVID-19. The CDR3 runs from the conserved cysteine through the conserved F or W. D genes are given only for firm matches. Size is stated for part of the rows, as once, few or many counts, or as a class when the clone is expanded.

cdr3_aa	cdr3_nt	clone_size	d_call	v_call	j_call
CASSLNPGANTGELFF	TGTGCCAGCAGCTTAAACCCAGGGGCGAACACCGGGGAGCTGTTTTTT	NA	NA	TRBV7-2	TRBJ2-2
CASSLEAGRGQYF	TGTGCCAGCAGCTTAGAGGCAGGGCGGGGGCAGTACTTC	few	NA	TRBV7-6	TRBJ2-7
CASSPGTGRRYF	TGTGCCAGCAGTCCCGGGACAGGACGCCGTTACTTC	NA	TRBD1	TRBV6-2/TRBV6-3	TRBJ2-7
CSASPFNGLNTEAFF	TGCAGTGCTAGCCCCTTTAACGGACTGAACACTGAAGCTTTCTTT	NA	NA	TRBV20-1	TRBJ1-1
CASSDPNPRPTSGRYTQYF	TGTGCCAGCAGTGACCCGAATCCCCGGCCGACTAGTGGAAGATATACGCAGTATTTT	few	NA	TRBV6-4	TRBJ2-3
CSARDRAGVGETQYF	TGCAGTGCTAGAGATAGGGCGGGAGTCGGAGAGACCCAGTACTTC	few	TRBD2	TRBV20-1	TRBJ2-5
CSANRQARSGANVLTF	TGCAGTGCGAACCGACAGGCCCGGTCTGGGGCCAACGTCCTGACTTTC	few	NA	TRBV20-1	TRBJ2-6
CATKLAASYNEQFF	TGTGCCACCAAACTAGCGGCCTCCTACAATGAGCAGTTCTTC	once	TRBD2	TRBV6-1	TRBJ2-1
CASSVRQGRGYTF	TGTGCCAGCAGTGTACGACAGGGGAGAGGCTACACCTTC	NA	TRBD1	TRBV11-2	TRBJ1-2
CASSRNRGLQETQYF	TGTGCCAGCAGCCGAAACAGGGGCCTTCAAGAGACCCAGTACTTC	few	TRBD1	TRBV7-2	TRBJ2-5
CASSTTGASEQYF	TGTGCCAGCAGCACGACAGGGGCGAGCGAGCAGTACTTC	NA	TRBD1	TRBV11-3	TRBJ2-7
CASRGGTLDQPQHF	TGTGCCAGCCGCGGCGGGACGTTAGATCAGCCCCAGCATTTT	once	NA	TRBV6-1	TRBJ1-5
CASSIDRGGQPQHF	TGTGCCAGTAGTATAGACAGAGGGGGTCAGCCCCAGCATTTT	few	NA	TRBV19	TRBJ1-5
CASSIRGDMNTEAFF	TGTGCCAGTAGTATACGAGGGGACATGAACACTGAAGCTTTCTTT	few	NA	TRBV19	TRBJ1-1
CSARDRWGREETQYF	TGCAGTGCTAGAGACCGCTGGGGCAGAGAAGAGACCCAGTACTTC	NA	NA	TRBV20-1	TRBJ2-5
CASSKVLGGQETQYF	TGTGCCAGCAGCAAAGTATTGGGCGGCCAAGAGACCCAGTACTTC	few	NA	TRBV21-1	TRBJ2-5
CASGVDTQYF	TGTGCCAGCGGGGTTGATACGCAGTATTTT	NA	NA	TRBV6-2/TRBV6-3	TRBJ2-3
CASSQASGGATDTQYF	TGTGCCAGCAGCCAAGCTAGCGGGGGGGCCACAGATACGCAGTATTTT	NA	TRBD2	TRBV4-2	TRBJ2-3
CASSSSDKNTEAFF	TGTGCCAGCAGCTCCTCAGACAAGAACACTGAAGCTTTCTTT	NA	NA	TRBV7-2	TRBJ1-1
CASTWRLAGGQETQYF	TGTGCCAGCACATGGAGGCTAGCGGGGGGGCAAGAGACCCAGTACTTC	few	TRBD2	TRBV6-1	TRBJ2-5
CASSLGGQADTEAFF	TGTGCCAGCAGTTTGGGAGGACAGGCGGACACTGAAGCTTTCTTT	NA	TRBD1	TRBV6-5	TRBJ1-1
CSARLSYGTQNTEAFF	TGCAGTGCTAGGCTATCGTATGGGACCCAGAACACTGAAGCTTTCTTT	NA	NA	TRBV20-1	TRBJ1-1
CSARVRARGTEAFF	TGCAGTGCTAGAGTAAGGGCCAGGGGCACTGAAGCTTTCTTT	NA	NA	TRBV20-1	TRBJ1-1
CASTSGRAPPQYF	TGTGCCAGCACCTCCGGCAGGGCTCCCCCGCAGTATTTT	few	NA	TRBV27	TRBJ2-3
CAISESGDNEQFF	TGTGCCATCAGTGAGTCAGGGGATAATGAGCAGTTCTTC	NA	NA	TRBV10-3	TRBJ2-1
CASRRGDRRSNQPQHF	TGTGCCAGCAGAAGGGGGGACAGAAGGAGCAATCAGCCCCAGCATTTT	few	TRBD1	TRBV6-1	TRBJ1-5
CASSDVQGTVAFF	TGTGCCAGCAGTGACGTCCAGGGGACGGTAGCTTTCTTT	few	NA	TRBV6-4	TRBJ1-1
CASKRRQVILPLHF	TGTGCCAGCAAACGGCGACAGGTTATTCTACCCCTCCACTTT	NA	NA	TRBV28	TRBJ1-6
CASGPSPGTLETQYF	TGTGCCAGCGGACCTTCTCCGGGGACACTCGAGACCCAGTACTTC	NA	NA	TRBV2	TRBJ2-5
CASSIFFFGQTNYGYTF	TGTGCCAGTAGTATATTCTTTTTCGGACAGACCAACTATGGCTACACCTTC	once	NA	TRBV19	TRBJ1-2
CASRIRGTNYGYTF	TGTGCCAGCAGGATAAGGGGGACCAACTATGGCTACACCTTC	NA	NA	TRBV28	TRBJ1-2
CATSRDRGGIGYGYTF	TGTGCCACCAGCAGAGACAGGGGGGGGATAGGCTATGGCTACACCTTC	NA	TRBD1	TRBV15	TRBJ1-2
CASSLEARGTDTQYF	TGTGCCAGCAGCTTAGAAGCCAGGGGAACAGATACGCAGTATTTT	NA	NA	TRBV7-2	TRBJ2-3
CASSPHRGSNQPQHF	TGTGCCAGCAGCCCCCACAGGGGAAGCAATCAGCCCCAGCATTTT	few	TRBD1	TRBV7-2	TRBJ1-5
CASSQRGRGNQPQHF	TGTGCCAGCAGTCAAAGGGGGCGAGGCAATCAGCCCCAGCATTTT	once	TRBD1	TRBV6-2/TRBV6-3	TRBJ1-5
CASSPDLGFNQPQHF	TGTGCCAGCAGCCCTGATCTGGGTTTTAATCAGCCCCAGCATTTT	NA	NA	TRBV7-8	TRBJ1-5
CASRKGATGELFF	TGTGCCAGCAGAAAGGGGGCTACCGGGGAGCTGTTTTTT	few	TRBD1	TRBV6-1	TRBJ2-2
CASTPSISTLNEQFF	TGTGCCAGCACCCCGTCGATCTCTACCCTCAATGAGCAGTTCTTC	NA	NA	TRBV12-3/TRBV12-4	TRBJ2-1
CASSPRQETQYF	TGTGCCAGCAGCCCGCGCCAAGAGACCCAGTACTTC	few	NA	TRBV7-2	TRBJ2-5
CASSSDTQYF	TGTGCCAGCAGTTCAGATACGCAGTATTTT	few	NA	TRBV27	TRBJ2-3
CSARRIGGQGRETQYF	TGCAGTGCTAGAAGGATCGGTGGACAGGGAAGGGAGACCCAGTACTTC	NA	TRBD1	TRBV20-1	TRBJ2-5
CSATRGGTYEQYF	TGCAGTGCTACCCGAGGGGGGACCTACGAGCAGTACTTC	NA	NA	TRBV20-1	TRBJ2-7
CASSLTGWDTEAFF	TGTGCCAGCAGCTTGACAGGGTGGGACACTGAAGCTTTCTTT	few	NA	TRBV5-4	TRBJ1-1
CASSERGNYGYTF	TGTGCCAGCAGCGAAAGGGGGAACTATGGCTACACCTTC	NA	NA	TRBV2	TRBJ1-2
CASSLPKDGGYTF	TGTGCCAGCAGCTTACCTAAGGACGGTGGCTACACCTTC	few	NA	TRBV7-2	TRBJ1-2
CASSLGPTGANVLTF	TGTGCCAGCAGCTTAGGCCCCACTGGGGCCAACGTCCTGACTTTC	few	NA	TRBV7-2	TRBJ2-6
CSAGGAVDSPLHF	TGCAGTGCTGGGGGCGCGGTCGATTCACCCCTCCACTTT	few	NA	TRBV20-1	TRBJ1-6
CASSLGAYGYTEAFF	TGTGCCAGCAGCTTGGGGGCCTATGGGTACACTGAAGCTTTCTTT	NA	NA	TRBV7-9	TRBJ1-1
CATSDAGAEQYF	TGTGCCACCAGTGATGCAGGGGCCGAGCAGTACTTC	NA	NA	TRBV24-1	TRBJ2-7
CASSLSGGTTYEQYF	TGTGCCAGCAGTTTATCAGGGGGGACTACCTACGAGCAGTACTTC	NA	NA	TRBV12-3/TRBV12-4	TRBJ2-7
CASSLGPGVLASYEQYF	TGTGCCAGCAGCTTAGGGCCAGGGGTTCTTGCCTCCTACGAGCAGTACTTC	NA	NA	TRBV21-1	TRBJ2-7
CASQNNRDRSYEQYF	TGTGCCAGTCAGAATAACCGGGACAGGTCCTACGAGCAGTACTTC	NA	TRBD1	TRBV19	TRBJ2-7
CASSYRVYEQYF	TGTGCCAGCAGTTACAGGGTTTACGAGCAGTACTTC	NA	NA	TRBV6-2/TRBV6-3	TRBJ2-7
CASTQGGGRALKTQYF	TGTGCCAGCACTCAAGGGGGCGGGAGGGCCTTGAAGACCCAGTACTTC	NA	TRBD2	TRBV11-2	TRBJ2-5
CASSERVGGRGQPQHF	TGTGCCAGCAGTGAAAGGGTAGGGGGAAGAGGTCAGCCCCAGCATTTT	NA	NA	TRBV6-1	TRBJ1-5
CASSPTWTGPGTQYF	TGTGCCAGCAGTCCGACATGGACAGGACCCGGTACCCAGTACTTC	NA	TRBD1	TRBV27	TRBJ2-5
CASSQSSYEQYF	TGTGCCAGTAGTCAGAGCTCCTACGAGCAGTACTTC	few	NA	TRBV19	TRBJ2-7